Reported below is one T cell receptor (beta chain). The germline gene is not matched at one end of the junction; a read error may be the cause. The entry originates in a study of T cells in Graves' hyperthyroidism and ophthalmopathy. The germline V gene has CDR1 ENHRY and CDR2 SYGVKD. The CDR3 has 15 residues. From RNA transcripts, TCR beta CDR3 regions were amplified. First-round RT-PCR of the TCR CDR3 relied on the HTBI primer set. TCRdb reanalysed the multiplex PCR reads using MiXCR and keeps one entry per CDR3 protein. Of about 840,000 distinct CDR3 sequences in the sample, around 39% are singletons; the top ten hold about 9%.

Sequenced material: blood. The receptor was isolated from a man between 18 and 35 years old with Graves' hyperthyroidism. The chain uses TRBV10-3 and TRBJ1-6; D gene unclear. This CDR3 reads CASSTPDEQNSPLHF. The CDR3 region has the DNA TGTGCCAGCAGTACCCCAGACGAGCAGAATTCACCCCTCCACTTT.